A selection of T cell receptor beta chains follows, all from one sample in a study of glioma-infiltrating T cells. One entry per CDR3 protein, called by TCRdb with MiXCR from the multiplex PCR reads. Among roughly 100,000 distinct CDR3 sequences, about 37% were seen once, and the ten largest hold more than 30%. Sequenced sample: glioma tissue, nonneoplastic brain tissue, or PBMCs (not recorded which). Receptors originate from a human donor with low-grade glioma or glioblastoma, undergoing nonglioma brain surgery, or in good health (not recorded which). CDR3s leave out the opening cysteine and the closing phenylalanine or tryptophan.

CDR3aa	v_gene	j_gene
ASSPGARMNTEAF	TRBV7-2	TRBJ1-1
ASSIGEFCQHQH	TRBV19	TRBJ1-5
ASSPPTGQGRNEQY	TRBV19	TRBJ2-7
ASSSRDRVGDTQY	TRBV12-3/TRBV12-4	TRBJ2-3
ASSLRDSRGYT	TRBV11-2	TRBJ1-2
ATSVATGTNTGELF	TRBV6-2/TRBV6-3	TRBJ2-2
ASSSEQGARTGELF	TRBV5-4	TRBJ2-2
ASSPGLAGGYWETQY	TRBV7-9	TRBJ2-3
ASSSKLLSMGYT	TRBV27	TRBJ1-2
ASKDRAGETQY	TRBV6-5	TRBJ2-5
ASSEESLRTGELF	TRBV2	TRBJ2-2
ASSPSEETQY	TRBV6-2/TRBV6-3	TRBJ2-5
ASSSVTGGRQPQH	TRBV12-3/TRBV12-4	TRBJ1-5
ASREMTVNSPLH	TRBV27	TRBJ1-6
ASSIVAGHNAEQF	TRBV19	TRBJ2-1
ASSFGIEGTQY	TRBV27	TRBJ2-5
SARRGAWKTQY	TRBV20-1	TRBJ2-5
ASSWTSVDNEQF	TRBV5-4	TRBJ2-1
ASSKDRGPYEQY	TRBV11-2	TRBJ2-7
ASSLDGGQLAGGTYEQY	TRBV7-2	TRBJ2-7
ASSETAGYDEQY	TRBV4-1	TRBJ2-7
ASSPDNEQF	TRBV18	TRBJ2-1
ASSLRLSSYNEQF	TRBV5-6	TRBJ2-1
SASPALAGETQY	TRBV20-1	TRBJ2-5
ASSISGGKGRTYNEQF	TRBV19	TRBJ2-1
ASSLAGQGGDEQY	TRBV7-8	TRBJ2-7
ASSYEGRDGYT	TRBV6-2/TRBV6-3	TRBJ1-2
ASSQDLESEQF	TRBV14	TRBJ2-1
ASSQAGAVSQETQY	TRBV4-2	TRBJ2-5
ASSYEGTGRTDTQY	TRBV6-5	TRBJ2-3
ASSLAVGGQETQY	TRBV5-1	TRBJ2-5
ASSPQIYYEQF	TRBV19	TRBJ2-1
ASSSPTVLKEKLF	TRBV7-8	TRBJ1-4
SAESTTRGGETQY	TRBV20-1	TRBJ2-5
ASSLGGPYSNQPQH	TRBV7-2	TRBJ1-5
ASSQGASILGETQY	TRBV4-1	TRBJ2-5
SAPGRAAETQY	TRBV20-1	TRBJ2-5
ASRGTSGQQF	TRBV2	TRBJ2-1
SARDQWEAGEPTDTQY	TRBV20-1	TRBJ2-3
ASSLTGTTIYEQY	TRBV4-1	TRBJ2-7
ASSLAEVRVGTEAF	TRBV12-3/TRBV12-4	TRBJ1-1
ASSLGGAHNEQF	TRBV5-4	TRBJ2-1
ATSTTGATEAL	TRBV15	TRBJ1-1
AGSLPKSGGSTQAF	TRBV6-2/TRBV6-3	TRBJ1-1
ASSDQGDSYEQY	TRBV11-1	TRBJ2-7
ASSPTDRAAQH	TRBV5-8	TRBJ1-5
SVDWLAGGDEQF	TRBV29-1	TRBJ2-1
ASSGGLPGGYT	TRBV2	TRBJ1-2